This T cell receptor beta chain was profiled in a study of human T cells and chemical hapten exposure. On the study more broadly: In the roughly 24-week study, patients were dosed weekly with diphenylcyclopropenone on the scalp throughout.

MiXCR, applied by TCRdb to the RACE reads, yields one record per CDR3 protein. The data show tens of thousands of distinct CDR3 sequences, roughly a tenth seen once. The CDR3 is made up of 13 amino acids. CDR1 and CDR2 from the germline V gene are KGHSH and LQKENI. The time point here: patch test 2, 6 weeks after DPC sensitization. The sample's treatment: therapeutic diphenylcyclopropenone sensitization with weekly scalp DPC. Those who donated were patients with alopecia, 18 to 70 years of age, and suitable for DPC. Researchers extracted total RNA from unfractionated whole blood. Note on this clonotype: One junction end does not reproduce the germline sequence, and a read error may be involved.

Sample: whole blood, taken in connection with sensitization to the hapten diphenylcyclopropenone (DPC). The receptor was isolated from a woman in her 50s with alopecia areata. Some clones in this sample may be carry-over from other donors' samples. V and J are TRBV18 and TRBJ2-3; possible D gene TRBD2, 6 bases. CDR3 nucleotide sequence: TGTGCCAGCTCGGGGGACTCCACAGATACGCGGTATTTT. It is translated as CASSGDSTDTRYF.